These 24 T cell receptor beta chains were sequenced from one sample in a study of graft-versus-host responses after intestinal transplantation. This table comes from immunoSEQ multiplex PCR, and its TCRdb copy is limited to in-frame clones, with some not included. The data hold over 45,000 clones, with 70% to 90% observed a single time. The sequencing here drew on PBMCs, taken 26 days after transplant. The receptors stem from a human patient who received an intestinal transplant, so some T cells may come from the graft donor.

This clone was counted a single time. The chain employs TRBV29-1 and TRBJ1-2; D perhaps matches TRBD1 (5 bases). CDR3 length equals 13 residues. Per the germline V gene, CDR1 is SQVTM and CDR2 is ANQGSEA. The V end lost 4 bases, the J end lost 5 bases, and 14 bases lay between the germline ends. The CDR3 spells CSVVSRGTYGYTF. The CDR3 region has the DNA TGCAGCGTTGTTTCCCGGGGGACTTATGGCTACACCTTC. Full variable domain (outside the CDR3, taken from reference TRBV29-1 and TRBJ1-2): SAVISQKPSRDICQRGTSLTIQCQVDSQVTMMFWYRQQPGQSLTLIATANQGSEATYESGFVIDKFPISRPNLTFSTLTVSNMSPEDSSIYLCSVVSRGTYGYTFGSGTRLTVV.

The gene calls are TRBV2 and TRBJ1-4, with a tentative D call TRBD1 (5 bases). Germline CDR1 is SNHLY and CDR2 is FYNNEI. This CDR3 comprises 13 residues. With 7 bases removed from V and 12 bases from J, the gap between germline ends came to 18 bases. The CDR3 protein is CASTSSGGPELFF. The CDR3 nucleotides read TGTGCCAGCACTTCATCGGGGGGACCCGAACTGTTTTTT.

The V call is TRBV4-2, the J call TRBJ2-1; the D gene is possibly TRBD2 (5 bases). V was trimmed by 4 bases and J by 6 bases, leaving 22 bases between them. Germline values: CDR1 LGHNA, CDR2 YNFKEQ. This CDR3 is 17 amino acids long. The CDR3 nucleotides are TGTGCCAGCAGCCCCCCTTTGGGCGGGTGGGAAGGCAATGAGCAGTTCTTC. It yields the protein CASSPPLGGWEGNEQFF.

This rearrangement joins TRBV18 to TRBJ2-3, with 10 positions matching TRBD2. CDR3 length: 16 amino acids. J lost 1 base, V lost 3 bases, and 4 bases had no gene match. Germline V CDR1 and CDR2: KGHSH, LQKENI. CDR3 amino acids: CASSPTGLAGTDTQYF. The CDR3, as DNA: TGTGCCAGCTCACCGACCGGACTAGCGGGCACAGATACGCAGTATTTT.

CDR3 sequence reads: CASSLSGANVLTF. The CDR3 nucleotides read TGTGCCAGCAGCCTCTCTGGGGCCAACGTCCTGACTTTC. The gene calls are TRBV27 and TRBJ2-6; D is unclear. The CDR3 has 13 residues. Germline CDR1 is MNHEY and CDR2 is SMNVEV (reference sequence). Deletions cut 6 bases from V and 0 bases from J, with 3 bases between.

The chain links TRBV2 to TRBJ1-4; 9 nucleotides align to TRBD1. CDR1 SNHLY and CDR2 FYNNEI come from the germline V gene. With V trimmed by 9 bases and J by 7 bases, 12 bases remained unmatched. This CDR3 has 15 residues. The CDR3 loop reads CASDDRGDLGEKLFF. DNA of the CDR3: TGTGCCAGTGACGACAGGGGGGACCTAGGTGAAAAACTGTTTTTT.

The gene calls are TRBV9 and TRBJ1-3, with unresolved D. This CDR3 region has 15 residues. Germline V lookup: CDR1 SGDLS, CDR2 YYNGEE. V lost 1 base and J 0 bases, leaving 8 bases between the germline ends. This chain's CDR3 is CASSVRPGSGNTIYF. The DNA for the CDR3 is TGTGCCAGCAGCGTACGTCCAGGCTCTGGAAACACCATATATTTT. Filled out from reference TRBV9 and TRBJ1-3, the complete variable domain reads DSGVTQTPKHLITATGQRVTLRCSPRSGDLSVYWYQQSLDQGLQFLIQYYNGEERAKGNILERFSAQQFPDLHSELNLSSLELGDSALYFCASSVRPGSGNTIYFGEGSWLTVV.

The V and J genes are TRBV4-1 and TRBJ2-2; D is ambiguous. The CDR3 is 15 residues long. CDR1 and CDR2 from the germline V gene are MGHRA and YSYEKL. The V and J ends lost 1 base and 2 bases respectively, with 8 bases between them. The CDR3 sequence: CASSQVTQNTGELFF. In DNA form, the CDR3 reads TGCGCCAGCAGCCAAGTCACACAAAACACCGGGGAGCTGTTTTTT.

The chain links TRBV29-1 to TRBJ2-3; D is perhaps TRBD2 (7 bases). The CDR3 consists of 14 residues. V was shortened by 5 bases and J by 5 bases, with 17 bases between the two germline ends. CDR1 is SQVTM, CDR2 ANQGSEA, per germline. CDR3 in amino acids: CSVNGRGDVDTQYF. In DNA, the CDR3 is TGCAGCGTTAATGGGAGGGGGGACGTAGATACGCAGTATTTT.

The chain couples TRBV7-9 to TRBJ2-1; 9 positions agree with TRBD2. Germline V gene sequence: CDR1 SEHNR, CDR2 FQNEAQ (reference sequence). V lost 4 bases and J lost 6; bases outside the gene matches: 4. The CDR3 is 14 residues long. The CDR3 is CASSSSLAGNEQFF. CDR3 bases: TGTGCCAGCAGCTCATCACTAGCGGGCAATGAGCAGTTCTTC.

This chain links TRBV28 with TRBJ2-7; 8 bases are shared with TRBD2. Trimming removed 3 bases from V and 1 base from J; junction bases left unmatched: 14. CDR3 length equals 18 residues. CDR1 is MDHEN, CDR2 SYDVKM, per germline. The CDR3 nucleotides read TGTGCCAGCAGTTTGTACTCCGGGGGGGGTTCCGAATCCTACGAGCAGTACGTC. Protein: CASSLYSGGGSESYEQYV.

This chain joins TRBV19 and TRBJ1-1; D perhaps matches TRBD1 (5 bases). Germline CDR1 and CDR2: LNHDA and SQIVND (reference sequence). This CDR3 contains 15 residues. V was clipped by 7 bases and J by 4 bases, with 19 bases between them. The CDR3 DNA is TGTGCCAGTAACCTACTGAGGCAGGGAAGCACTGAAGCTTTCTTT. It translates to CASNLLRQGSTEAFF.

The chain is built from TRBV7-2 and TRBJ2-3, with 16 bases that match TRBD2. The ends lost 5 bases at V and 1 base at J; junction bases unmatched: 6. The CDR3 loop spans 18 amino acids. The germline V gene has CDR1 SGHTA and CDR2 FQGNSA. Here the CDR3 reads CASSAGLAGGWGTDTQYF. The CDR3 DNA is TGTGCCAGCAGCGCGGGACTAGCGGGGGGGTGGGGCACAGATACGCAGTATTTT.

This sequence joins TRBV5-4 and TRBJ2-7; 8 bases are a match to TRBD2. Germline lookup yields CDR1 SGHNT and CDR2 YYREEE (reference sequence). The CDR3 contains 16 residues. The V and J ends lost 4 bases and 5 bases, in that order; junction bases with no gene match: 14. CDR3 bases: TGTGCCAGCAGCGAAACAGGGAAAGCAGCGGGAGACGAGCAGTACTTC. Amino acid sequence: CASSETGKAAGDEQYF.

The CDR3 is CASLLGTNEQFF. The DNA for the CDR3 is TGTGCCAGTTTACTAGGAACCAATGAGCAGTTCTTC. The chain uses TRBV2 and TRBJ2-1; possibly TRBD2 for D (5 bases). V dropped 9 bases and J dropped 6 bases, with 12 bases sitting between them. CDR3 length equals 12 residues. Germline CDR1 is SNHLY and CDR2 is FYNNEI.

The V gene is TRBV6-5, the J gene TRBJ2-5; 8 bases align to TRBD2. Unmatched junction bases numbered 10, after V lost 0 bases and J lost 7 bases. From germline, CDR1 is MNHEY and CDR2 SVGAGI. CDR3 size: 16 residues. As DNA, the CDR3 is TGTGCCAGCAGTTACTCCTTAGGGACTCGGGAGGGGACCCAGTACTTC. This sequence encodes CASSYSLGTREGTQYF.

The V gene is TRBV18, the J gene TRBJ2-2; TRBD1 is a possible D gene (7 bases). The CDR3 contains 15 residues. Germline CDR1 is KGHSH and CDR2 is LQKENI. The V end was cut by 4 bases, the J end by 5 bases, with 14 bases between. For the CDR3, the DNA is TGTGCCAGCTCACGAAACCCAGGGGGGACCGGGGAGCTGTTTTTT. Protein product: CASSRNPGGTGELFF. Complete variable domain (other parts from reference TRBV18 and TRBJ2-2): NAGVMQNPRHLVRRRGQEARLRCSPMKGHSHVYWYRQLPEEGLKFMVYLQKENIIDESGMPKERFSAEFPKEGPSILRIQQVVRGDSAAYFCASSRNPGGTGELFFGEGSRLTVL.

The V and J genes are TRBV29-1 and TRBJ2-1, with D unresolved. Trimming took 5 bases from V and 3 from J, leaving 5 bases between them. Germline V gene lookup returns CDR1 SQVTM and CDR2 ANQGSEA. This CDR3 region has 11 residues. The CDR3 spells CSVRLYNEQFF. CDR3 nucleotides: TGCAGCGTTAGACTCTACAATGAGCAGTTCTTC.

The CDR3, as DNA: TGCGCCAGCAGTGACGCGACATCTTCCTACGAGCAGTACGTC. It specifies CASSDATSSYEQYV. The rearrangement uses TRBV10-2 and TRBJ2-7; D is unresolved. CDR1 and CDR2 (germline): WSHSY, SAAADI. Trimming removed 3 bases at V and 1 base at J, with 10 bases between. This CDR3 spans 14 amino acids.

The rearrangement links TRBV27 to TRBJ2-7, with D perhaps TRBD1 (6 bases). Germline V lookup: CDR1 MNHEY, CDR2 SMNVEV (reference sequence). Trimming took 6 bases from V and 0 from J, leaving 12 bases between them. This CDR3 has 14 residues. The CDR3: CASSLTGFSYEQYF. The CDR3 bases are TGTGCCAGCAGCCTGACAGGATTCTCCTACGAGCAGTACTTC.

This clone was observed a single time. The chain links TRBV18 to TRBJ1-6; D is undetermined. The CDR3 covers 16 residues. In germline, CDR1 is KGHSH, CDR2 LQKENI. V gave up 2 bases and J gave up 9 bases, with 17 bases separating them. The CDR3 nucleotides read TGTGCCAGCTCACCAAAGGCAGGTCGGGCGGGTTCACCCCTCCACTTT. The encoded protein is CASSPKAGRAGSPLHF.

V and J are TRBV6-1 and TRBJ2-3; perhaps TRBD1 as D (5 bases). CDR1 MNHNS and CDR2 SASEGT come from the germline V gene. The V gene lost 1 base and the J gene lost 4 bases, with 12 bases spanning the gap. CDR3 size: 15 residues. The DNA of the CDR3 is TGTGCCAGCAGTGAAGTCTCAGGGTACCCAGATACGCAGTATTTT. It translates to CASSEVSGYPDTQYF.

In DNA, the CDR3 is TGCAGCGTTGTGGGAATCGCAGGGGACTATGGCTACACCTTC. Residues: CSVVGIAGDYGYTF. The chain couples TRBV29-1 to TRBJ1-2; D is perhaps TRBD1 (6 bases). There are 14 residues in the CDR3. The germline V gene has CDR1 SQVTM and CDR2 ANQGSEA. Deletions cut 4 bases from V and 3 bases from J, with 15 bases between.

The J gene is TRBJ2-7, the V gene TRBV5-6; D is possibly TRBD1 (5 bases). The CDR3 has 14 amino acids. Germline-derived CDR1 and CDR2 are SGHDT and YYEEEE. Trimming removed 0 bases at V and 2 bases at J, with 9 bases between. CDR3 nucleotides: TGTGCCAGCAGCTTGGTGGCCAGGGCCTACGAGCAGTACGTC. Its translation: CASSLVARAYEQYV.